The 11 T cell receptor beta chains given below trace back to one sample, sequenced in a study of neurological immune-mediated disorders. TCRdb re-analysed the 5' RACE reads in MiXCR, keeping a single row per CDR3 protein. The table has about 48,000 distinct CDR3 sequences, about 2% seen once; the top ten hold approximately 2.1%. Sequencing used PBMCs. The receptor set was obtained from a middle-aged woman with multiple sclerosis.

In this sample, this clonotype turned up many times. The chain uses TRBV13 and TRBJ2-1; D unclear. In germline, CDR1 is PRHDT, CDR2 FYEKMQ (reference sequence). Trimming cost V 5 bases and J 5 bases, with 10 bases left between them. This CDR3 spans 13 amino acids. Here the CDR3 reads CASSRGEDNEQFF. The CDR3 region has the DNA TGTGCCAGCAGCCGCGGCGAAGACAATGAGCAGTTCTTC.

This clonotype has a count of ten or more. The V gene is TRBV29-1, the J gene TRBJ2-7, with 10 bases identical to TRBD2. V shed 5 bases and J 2 bases; nucleotides not matched to a gene: 3. Germline CDR1 SQVTM, CDR2 ANQGSEA. CDR3 size: 13 residues. As DNA, the CDR3 is TGCAGCGTTTCTAGCGGGGGCCCCTACGAGCAGTACTTC. It encodes CSVSSGGPYEQYF.

Ten or more counts support this clonotype. V and J are TRBV20-1 and TRBJ2-2; D not certain. V was pared by 1 base and J by 7 bases, with 7 bases between. Germline CDR1 reads DFQATT; CDR2 reads SNEGSKA (reference sequence). CDR3 size: 12 residues. As DNA, the CDR3 is TGCAGTGCTAGAGTCCGGTTCGGGGAGCTGTTTTTT. Its translation is CSARVRFGELFF.

This clonotype appeared many times. The chain is built from TRBV6-5 and TRBJ2-3, with D unclear. Germline V gene data show CDR1 as MNHEY and CDR2 as SVGAGI. Trimming pared 0 bases from V and 8 bases from J, leaving 15 bases between. The CDR3 runs to 15 residues. The CDR3 here is CASSYSQGSMGTQYF. The CDR3 nucleotides read TGTGCCAGCAGTTACTCTCAAGGGTCCATGGGTACGCAGTATTTT.

This clonotype was seen at least ten times. CDR3 loop: CASSPDRPGEQYF. The CDR3 DNA reads TGCGCCAGCAGCCCCGACAGGCCCGGCGAGCAGTACTTC. The chain is built from TRBV5-1 and TRBJ2-7, with D possibly matching TRBD1 (6 bases). V lost 4 bases, J lost 6 bases, and 14 bases lay in between. CDR1 and CDR2 from the germline V gene are SGHRS and YFSETQ. The CDR3 spans 13 residues. Drawing the rest from reference TRBV5-1 and TRBJ2-7, the complete variable domain is KAGVTQTPRYLIKTRGQQVTLSCSPISGHRSVSWYQQTPGQGLQFLFEYFSETQRNKGNFPGRFSGRQFSNSRSEMNVSTLELGDSALYLCASSPDRPGEQYFGPGTRLTVT.

As for this clonotype: A much larger clone lies a single base off, so this may be a read error. V and J are TRBV20-1 and TRBJ2-7; the D is unclear. The CDR3 is made up of 12 amino acids. Germline V CDR1 and CDR2: DFQATT, SNEGSKA (reference sequence). Written as DNA, the CDR3 is TGCAGTGCCGTTTTGGAGACGGGCGAGAAGTACTTC. Protein sequence: CSAVLETGEKYF.

This clonotype was recorded many times. This rearrangement joins TRBV5-1 to TRBJ1-1; D is possibly TRBD1 (5 bases). The V and J ends lost 3 bases and 3 bases respectively, with 15 bases between them. This CDR3 comprises 15 residues. CDR1 and CDR2 (germline): SGHRS, YFSETQ. The CDR3 region has the DNA TGCGCCAGCAGCTCTGCCGGAGCGGGGGACACTGAAGCTTTCTTT. This codes for CASSSAGAGDTEAFF.

J is TRBJ1-1 and V is TRBV6-6; possible D gene TRBD1, 6 bases. V lost 7 bases and J lost 4, with 10 bases in between. The CDR3 extends over 12 amino acids. Per the germline V gene, CDR1 is MNHNY and CDR2 is SVGAGI (reference sequence). The CDR3 DNA follows: TGTGCCAGCAACGGAGGGGGCACTGAAGCTTTCTTT. Amino acids: CASNGGGTEAFF.

This clonotype was counted many times. The chain employs TRBV27 and TRBJ1-4; 9 bases agree with TRBD1. The CDR3 contains 14 residues. V lost 8 bases and J lost 5; bases outside the gene matches: 6. Germline V gives CDR1 MNHEY, CDR2 SMNVEV (reference sequence). Here the CDR3 DNA reads TGTGCCAGCGGTCCGGGACAGGGCAATGAAAAACTGTTTTTT. Translated: CASGPGQGNEKLFF. The full variable domain, rest sourced from reference TRBV27 and TRBJ1-4, is EAQVTQNPRYLITVTGKKLTVTCSQNMNHEYMSWYRQDPGLGLRQIYYSMNVEVTDKGDVPEGYKVSRKEKRNFPLILESPSPNQTSLYFCASGPGQGNEKLFFGSGTQLSVL.

In its sample, this clonotype was seen many times. V gene TRBV20-1 combines with J gene TRBJ2-3; 8 bases are a match to TRBD2. V lost 3 bases and J lost 2; bases outside the gene matches: 1. The CDR3 has 13 residues. Germline CDR1 reads DFQATT; CDR2 reads SNEGSKA (reference sequence). This CDR3 reads CSASGGDTDTQYF. The CDR3 coding sequence is TGCAGTGCTAGCGGGGGGGACACAGATACGCAGTATTTT.

This clonotype was found many times. The chain recombines TRBV7-6 with TRBJ1-1; possible D gene TRBD1, 5 bases. The CDR3 is 15 residues long. V lost 5 bases to trimming and J lost 4 bases, with 17 bases between them. The germline gives CDR1 SGHVS, CDR2 FNYEAQ. CDR3 nucleotides: TGTGCCAGCAGCCCTCGAAAAGGGGAAGGCACTGAAGCTTTCTTT. Protein: CASSPRKGEGTEAFF.